This T cell receptor (beta chain) originates from a study of T cell repertoires in cytomegalovirus infection. Background on the study: Public TCR beta signatures indicated both CMV infection and matching HLA type. Study results and limitations: Totalled public TCR beta family frequency picked out people who carried CMV plus the relevant HLA. Ex vivo responses were dominated by HLA-C-restricted CMV-specific TCR beta clonotypes.

One entry per CDR3 protein results from TCRdb running MiXCR on the reads. The sample lists 150,000 to 200,000 distinct CDR3 sequences, roughly 30% seen once, with roughly 32% in the top ten. This clonotype came up many times. As yet, its antigen is unknown. V was shortened by 5 bases and J by 0 bases, with 10 bases between the two germline ends. In germline, CDR1 is SGHTA, CDR2 FQGNSA. The CDR3 extends over 14 amino acids. This rearrangement joins TRBV7-2 to TRBJ1-1; D not resolved. The sequencing sample was made of PBMCs. This receptor was identified in a human donor in good health (CMV status not recorded). Some clones in this sample may be carry-over from other donors' samples. CDR3 nucleotide sequence: TGTGCCAGCAGCCTACAGACTATGAACACTGAAGCTTTCTTT. Protein product: CASSLQTMNTEAFF.